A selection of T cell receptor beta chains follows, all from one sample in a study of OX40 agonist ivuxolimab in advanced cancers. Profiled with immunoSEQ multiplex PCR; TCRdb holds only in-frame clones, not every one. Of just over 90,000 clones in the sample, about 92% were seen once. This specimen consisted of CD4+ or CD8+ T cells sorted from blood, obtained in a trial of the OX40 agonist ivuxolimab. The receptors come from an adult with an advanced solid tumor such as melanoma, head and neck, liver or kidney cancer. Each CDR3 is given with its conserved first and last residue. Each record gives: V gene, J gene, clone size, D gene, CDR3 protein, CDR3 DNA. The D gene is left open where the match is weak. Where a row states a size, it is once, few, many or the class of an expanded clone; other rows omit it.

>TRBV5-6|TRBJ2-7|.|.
CASSLGGNYEQYF
TGTGCCAGCAGCTTGGGGGGGAACTACGAGCAGTACTTC
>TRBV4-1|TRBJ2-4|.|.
CASSPNARGGGNIQYF
TGCGCCAGCAGCCCGAATGCCAGGGGCGGAGGGAACATTCAGTACTTC
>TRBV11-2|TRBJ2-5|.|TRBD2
CASSLGHGGGETQYF
TGTGCCAGCAGCTTAGGGCATGGGGGGGGAGAGACCCAGTACTTC
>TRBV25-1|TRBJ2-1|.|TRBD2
CASSEWGGRTYNEQFF
TGTGCCAGCAGTGAATGGGGCGGGAGGACCTACAATGAGCAGTTCTTC
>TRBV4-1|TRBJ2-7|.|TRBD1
CASSQVGTGTYEQYF
TGCGCCAGCAGCCAAGTCGGGACAGGGACCTACGAGCAGTACTTC
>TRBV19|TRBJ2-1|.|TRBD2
CASRGTSLNEQFF
TGTGCCAGTAGGGGGACTAGTTTGAATGAGCAGTTCTTC
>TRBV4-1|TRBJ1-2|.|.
CASSQAPRPKDYGYTF
TGCGCCAGCAGCCAAGCCCCAAGGCCCAAGGACTATGGCTACACCTTC
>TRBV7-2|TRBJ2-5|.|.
CASSWYWELEETQYF
TGTGCCAGCAGCTGGTACTGGGAACTCGAGGAGACCCAGTACTTC
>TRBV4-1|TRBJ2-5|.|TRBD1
CASSQWDRPQETQYF
TGCGCCAGCAGCCAATGGGACAGGCCCCAAGAGACCCAGTACTTC
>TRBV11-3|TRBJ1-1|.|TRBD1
CASSLTGRNTEAFF
TGTGCCAGCAGCCTGACAGGGAGAAACACTGAAGCTTTCTTT
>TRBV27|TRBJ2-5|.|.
CASSLSTEETQYF
TGTGCCAGCAGTTTATCAACCGAAGAGACCCAGTACTTC
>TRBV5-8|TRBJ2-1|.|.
CASSMASDEQFF
TGTGCCAGCAGCATGGCTTCCGATGAGCAGTTCTTC
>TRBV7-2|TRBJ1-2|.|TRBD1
CASSHGQGLYGYTF
TGTGCCAGCAGCCACGGACAGGGACTCTATGGCTACACCTTC
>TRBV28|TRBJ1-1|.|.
CASSFRTSNTEAFF
TGTGCCAGCAGTTTTAGGACTTCGAACACTGAAGCTTTCTTT
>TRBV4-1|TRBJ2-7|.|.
CASSQDNGEVSYEQYF
TGCGCCAGCAGCCAAGATAACGGGGAGGTCTCCTACGAGCAGTACTTC
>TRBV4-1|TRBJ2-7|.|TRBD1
CASSPRQGNYEQYF
TGCGCCAGCAGCCCAAGACAGGGAAACTACGAGCAGTACTTC
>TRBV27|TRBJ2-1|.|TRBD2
CASSLGKSGRAVNEQFF
TGTGCCAGCAGTTTGGGGAAAAGCGGGAGGGCTGTCAATGAGCAGTTCTTC
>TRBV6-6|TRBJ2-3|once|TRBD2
CASSLAGGTDTQYF
TGTGCCAGCAGTTTAGCGGGAGGCACAGATACGCAGTATTTT
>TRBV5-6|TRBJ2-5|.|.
CASSLAQYPETQYF
TGTGCCAGCAGCTTGGCACAGTATCCAGAGACCCAGTACTTC
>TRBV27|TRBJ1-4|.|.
CASSPYPSATNEKLFF
TGTGCCAGCAGTCCGTATCCGTCCGCAACTAATGAAAAACTGTTTTTT
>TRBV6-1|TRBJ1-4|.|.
CASSGGRAHEKLFF
TGTGCCAGCAGCGGAGGCAGGGCCCATGAAAAACTGTTTTTT
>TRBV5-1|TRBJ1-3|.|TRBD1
CASSRTGAGNTIYF
TGCGCCAGCAGCAGGACAGGGGCTGGAAACACCATATATTTT
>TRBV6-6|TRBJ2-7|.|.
CASSYLGLSYEQYF
TGTGCCAGCAGTTATTTGGGTCTGTCGTACGAGCAGTACTTC
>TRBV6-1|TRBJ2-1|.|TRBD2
CASSDPTSGSYNEQFF
TGTGCCAGCAGTGATCCGACTAGCGGGAGCTACAATGAGCAGTTCTTC
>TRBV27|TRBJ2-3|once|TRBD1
CASSLYLTGSGTDTQYF
TGTGCCAGCAGTTTATACCTGACAGGGAGTGGCACAGATACGCAGTATTTT
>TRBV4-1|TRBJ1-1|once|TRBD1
CASGEGQGQPEAFF
TGCGCCAGCGGTGAGGGACAGGGCCAACCTGAAGCTTTCTTT
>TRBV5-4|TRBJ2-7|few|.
CASSATGYEQYF
TGTGCCAGCAGCGCGACAGGCTACGAGCAGTACTTC
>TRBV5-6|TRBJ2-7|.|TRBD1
CASVPGTGAYEQYF
TGTGCCAGCGTACCCGGGACAGGGGCTTACGAGCAGTACTTC
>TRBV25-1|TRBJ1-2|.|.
CASSEYDYGYTF
TGTGCCAGCAGTGAATATGACTATGGCTACACCTTC
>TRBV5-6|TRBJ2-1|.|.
CASSLGESNEQFF
TGTGCCAGCAGCTTGGGGGAGTCCAATGAGCAGTTCTTC
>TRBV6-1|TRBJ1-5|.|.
CASSEARRGYSNQPQHF
TGTGCCAGCAGTGAAGCCCGGAGAGGGTATAGCAATCAGCCCCAGCATTTT
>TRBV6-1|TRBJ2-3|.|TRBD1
CASSETGWSTDTQYF
TGTGCCAGCAGTGAGACAGGGTGGTCCACAGATACGCAGTATTTT
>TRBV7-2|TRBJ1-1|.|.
CASSWAGSNTEAFF
TGTGCCAGCAGCTGGGCAGGATCGAACACTGAAGCTTTCTTT
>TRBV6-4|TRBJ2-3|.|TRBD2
CASSDRASGGPTDTQYF
TGTGCCAGCAGTGACCGGGCTAGCGGGGGTCCCACAGATACGCAGTATTTT
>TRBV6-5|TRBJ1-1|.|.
CASSYGMNTEAFF
TGTGCCAGCAGTTACGGTATGAACACTGAGGCTTTCTTT
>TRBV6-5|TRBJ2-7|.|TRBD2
CASTGTSAYEQYF
TGTGCCAGCACCGGGACTAGTGCCTACGAGCAGTACTTC
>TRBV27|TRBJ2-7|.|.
CASSLLLRGRLEQYF
TGTGCCAGCAGTTTGCTACTCCGGGGGCGATTGGAGCAGTACTTC
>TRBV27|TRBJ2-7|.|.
CASSPQGYEQYF
TGTGCCAGCAGTCCCCAAGGGTACGAGCAGTACTTC
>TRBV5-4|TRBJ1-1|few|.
CASSLRGSEAFF
TGTGCCAGCAGCTTGAGAGGAAGTGAAGCTTTCTTT